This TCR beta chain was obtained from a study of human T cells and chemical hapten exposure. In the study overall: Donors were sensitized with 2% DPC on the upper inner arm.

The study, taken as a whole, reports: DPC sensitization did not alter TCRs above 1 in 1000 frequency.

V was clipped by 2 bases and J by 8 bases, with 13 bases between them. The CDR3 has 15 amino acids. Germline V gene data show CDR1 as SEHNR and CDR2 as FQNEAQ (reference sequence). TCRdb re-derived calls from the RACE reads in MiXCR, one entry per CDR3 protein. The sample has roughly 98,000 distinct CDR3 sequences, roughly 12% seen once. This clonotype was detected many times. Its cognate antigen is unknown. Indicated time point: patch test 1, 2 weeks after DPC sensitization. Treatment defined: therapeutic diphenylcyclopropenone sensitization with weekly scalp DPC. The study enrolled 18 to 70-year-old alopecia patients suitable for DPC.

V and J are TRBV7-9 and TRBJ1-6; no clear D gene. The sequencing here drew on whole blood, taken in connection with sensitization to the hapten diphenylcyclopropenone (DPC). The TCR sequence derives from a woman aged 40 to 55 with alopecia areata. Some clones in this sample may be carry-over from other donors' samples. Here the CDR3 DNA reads TGTGCCAGCAGCTTAAGTGGCGGAGAACATTCACCCCTCCACTTT. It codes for CASSLSGGEHSPLHF. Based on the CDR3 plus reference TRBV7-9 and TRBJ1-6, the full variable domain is DTGVSQNPRHKITKRGQNVTFRCDPISEHNRLYWYRQTLGQGPEFLTYFQNEAQLEKSRLLSDRFSAERPKGSFSTLEIQRTEQGDSAMYLCASSLSGGEHSPLHFGNGTRLTVT.